The clone carrying this TCR beta chain has ten or more counts. Its target is unknown. These data are taken from a study of blood T cells in healthy people across ages. Germline V gene data show CDR1 as MDHEN and CDR2 as SYDVKM. With 7 bases removed from V and 4 bases from J, the gap between germline ends came to 16 bases. There are 15 residues in the CDR3. General study findings and limits: Diversity estimates drawn from one million T cells were deemed underestimates.

Next came a second PCR, run for roughly 6 to 11 cycles, which used a sample-barcoded 5' primer along with a J-beta primer mix. Each cDNA molecule received a tag from a template-switch adaptor that had 12 random nucleotides. TCRdb fed the 5' RACE reads into MiXCR, producing one record per CDR3 protein. The sample records under 950,000 distinct CDR3 sequences, roughly 20% being singletons. Sequenced input: blood. This TCR was sampled from a man aged 70 or older in good health. This chain joins TRBV28 and TRBJ1-4; D remains unclear. The CDR3 DNA sequence: TGTGCCAGCAACCCCCACCAGGCGGGTAATGAAAAACTGTTTTTT. This encodes CASNPHQAGNEKLFF. Supplemented by reference TRBV28 and TRBJ1-4, the full variable domain reads DVKVTQSSRYLVKRTGEKVFLECVQDMDHENMFWYRQDPGLGLRLIYFSYDVKMKEKGDIPEGYSVSREKKERFSLILESASTNQTSMYLCASNPHQAGNEKLFFGSGTQLSVL.